Included here is one TCR beta chain sequence, with context. Its antigen is still unknown. This CDR3 is 14 amino acids long. The V and J ends lost 5 bases and 2 bases respectively, with 14 bases between them. The germline gives CDR1 SGHRS, CDR2 YFSETQ. Data came from immunoSEQ multiplex PCR; TCRdb stores just in-frame clones and leaves some out. The sample shows around 320,000 clones, approximately 86% of them seen only once. The treatment: roughly 20 received Ad26.COV2.S at low or high dose, single or two shots; about five received placebo; per-sample allocation not given. Samples analyzed were those drawn on day 63 after the first vaccine or placebo injection. Spike of the Wuhan-strain SARS-CoV-2 was expressed by an Ad26 vector, which formed the vaccine. The data are from a study of Ad26.COV2.S vaccination and SARS-CoV-2 variants. Study-level findings and limits: Reportedly, spike-specific CD8+ and CD4+ T cell responses achieved substantial breadth once vaccination had taken place.

This rearrangement joins TRBV5-1 to TRBJ2-7, with D uncertain. The source was peripheral blood, collected in a trial of Ad26.COV2.S vaccine versus placebo. This receptor was obtained from a person aged 18-65 years who received the Ad26.COV2.S COVID-19 vaccine or a placebo. The CDR3 sequence is CASSPGVPTYEQYF. The CDR3 coding sequence is TGCGCCAGCAGTCCCGGAGTCCCTACCTACGAGCAGTACTTC. The full variable domain, completed using reference TRBV5-1 and TRBJ2-7, is KAGVTQTPRYLIKTRGQQVTLSCSPISGHRSVSWYQQTPGQGLQFLFEYFSETQRNKGNFPGRFSGRQFSNSRSEMNVSTLELGDSALYLCASSPGVPTYEQYFGPGTRLTVT.